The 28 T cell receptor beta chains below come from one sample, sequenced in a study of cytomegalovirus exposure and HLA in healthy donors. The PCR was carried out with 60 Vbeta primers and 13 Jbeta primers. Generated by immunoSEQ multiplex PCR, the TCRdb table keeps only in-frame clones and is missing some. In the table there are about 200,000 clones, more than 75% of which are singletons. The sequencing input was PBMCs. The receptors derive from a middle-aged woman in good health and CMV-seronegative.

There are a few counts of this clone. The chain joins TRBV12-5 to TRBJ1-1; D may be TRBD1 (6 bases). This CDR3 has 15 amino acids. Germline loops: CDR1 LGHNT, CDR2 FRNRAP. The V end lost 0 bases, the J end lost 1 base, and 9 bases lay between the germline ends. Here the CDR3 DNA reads TGTGCTAGTGGTTTGGTGGGGGGGCCGAACACTGAAGCTTTCTTT. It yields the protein CASGLVGGPNTEAFF. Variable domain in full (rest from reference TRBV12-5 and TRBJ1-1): DARVTQTPRHKVTEMGQEVTMRCQPILGHNTVFWYRQTMMQGLELLAYFRNRAPLDDSGMPKDRFSAEMPDATLATLKIQPSEPRDSAVYFCASGLVGGPNTEAFFGQGTRLTVV.

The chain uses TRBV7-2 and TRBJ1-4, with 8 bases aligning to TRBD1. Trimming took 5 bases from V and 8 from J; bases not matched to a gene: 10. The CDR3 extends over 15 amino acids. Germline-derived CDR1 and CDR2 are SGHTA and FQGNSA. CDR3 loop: CASSRLGQGSEKLFF. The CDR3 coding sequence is TGTGCCAGCAGCCGACTAGGACAGGGTAGCGAAAAACTGTTTTTT.

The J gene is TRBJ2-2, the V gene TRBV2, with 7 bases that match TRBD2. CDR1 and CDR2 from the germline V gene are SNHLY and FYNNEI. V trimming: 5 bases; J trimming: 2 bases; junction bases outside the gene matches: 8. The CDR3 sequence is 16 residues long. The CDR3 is CASSLGSGINTGELFF. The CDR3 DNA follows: TGTGCCAGCAGTCTAGGGAGCGGGATTAACACCGGGGAGCTGTTTTTT. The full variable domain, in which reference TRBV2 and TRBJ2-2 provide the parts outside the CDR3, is EPEVTQTPSHQVTQMGQEVILRCVPISNHLYFYWYRQILGQKVEFLVSFYNNEISEKSEIFDDQFSVERPDGSNFTLKIRSTKLEDSAMYFCASSLGSGINTGELFFGEGSRLTVL.

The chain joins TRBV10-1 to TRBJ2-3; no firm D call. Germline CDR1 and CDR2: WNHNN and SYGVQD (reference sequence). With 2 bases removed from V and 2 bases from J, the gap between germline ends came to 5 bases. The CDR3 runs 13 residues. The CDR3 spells CASSERDTDTQYF. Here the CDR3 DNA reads TGCGCCAGCAGTGAGCGAGACACAGATACGCAGTATTTT.

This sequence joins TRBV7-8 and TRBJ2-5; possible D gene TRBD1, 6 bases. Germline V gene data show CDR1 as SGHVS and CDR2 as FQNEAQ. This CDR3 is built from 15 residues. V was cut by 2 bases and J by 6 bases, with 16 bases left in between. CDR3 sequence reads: CASSLPPGQGKTQYF. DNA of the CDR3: TGTGCCAGCAGCTTACCCCCGGGGCAGGGGAAGACCCAGTACTTC. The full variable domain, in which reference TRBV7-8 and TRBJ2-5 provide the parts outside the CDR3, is GAGVSQSPRYKVAKRGQDVALRCDPISGHVSLFWYQQALGQGPEFLTYFQNEAQLDKSGLPSDRFFAERPEGSVSTLKIQRTQQEDSAVYLCASSLPPGQGKTQYFGPGTRLLVL.

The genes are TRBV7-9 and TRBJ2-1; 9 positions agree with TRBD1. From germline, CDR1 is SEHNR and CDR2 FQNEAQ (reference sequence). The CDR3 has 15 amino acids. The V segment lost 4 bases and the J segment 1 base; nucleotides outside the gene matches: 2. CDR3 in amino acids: CASSSGTGSYNEQFF. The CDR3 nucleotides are TGTGCCAGCAGCTCCGGGACAGGGTCCTACAATGAGCAGTTCTTC.

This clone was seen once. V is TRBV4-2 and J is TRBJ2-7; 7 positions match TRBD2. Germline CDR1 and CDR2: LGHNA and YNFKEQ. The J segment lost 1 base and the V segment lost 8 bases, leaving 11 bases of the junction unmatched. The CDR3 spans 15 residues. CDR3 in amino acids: CASQSTHGGSYEQYF. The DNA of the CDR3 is TGTGCCAGCCAATCTACACACGGGGGGTCCTACGAGCAGTACTTC.

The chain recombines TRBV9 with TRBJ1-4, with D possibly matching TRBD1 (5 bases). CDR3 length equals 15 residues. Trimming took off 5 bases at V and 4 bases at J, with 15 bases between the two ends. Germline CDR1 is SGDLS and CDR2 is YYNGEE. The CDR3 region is CASSRQGRINEKLFF. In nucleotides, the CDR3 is TGTGCCAGCAGTAGGCAGGGTCGGATTAATGAAAAACTGTTTTTT.

DNA of the CDR3: TGCGCCAGCAGCCCCGGCGTCACCGCTAGCGATACGCAGTATTTT. Protein product: CASSPGVTASDTQYF. V gene TRBV5-1 combines with J gene TRBJ2-3, with D perhaps TRBD2 (5 bases). This CDR3 has 15 amino acids. V was shortened by 4 bases and J by 6 bases, with 18 bases between the two germline ends. From germline, CDR1 is SGHRS and CDR2 YFSETQ.

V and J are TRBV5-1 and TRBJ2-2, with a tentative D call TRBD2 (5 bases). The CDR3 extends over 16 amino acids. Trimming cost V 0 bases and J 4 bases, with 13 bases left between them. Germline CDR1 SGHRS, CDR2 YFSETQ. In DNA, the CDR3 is TGCGCCAGCAGCTTGGCCAGCGGTAGCCTCACCGGGGAGCTGTTTTTT. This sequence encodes CASSLASGSLTGELFF.

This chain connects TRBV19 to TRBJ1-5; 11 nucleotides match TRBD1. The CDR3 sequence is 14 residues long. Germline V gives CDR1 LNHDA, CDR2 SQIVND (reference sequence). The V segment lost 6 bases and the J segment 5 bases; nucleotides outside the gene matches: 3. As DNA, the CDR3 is TGTGCCAGTAGAAGGGACAGGGGGGATCAGCCCCAGCATTTT. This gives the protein CASRRDRGDQPQHF.

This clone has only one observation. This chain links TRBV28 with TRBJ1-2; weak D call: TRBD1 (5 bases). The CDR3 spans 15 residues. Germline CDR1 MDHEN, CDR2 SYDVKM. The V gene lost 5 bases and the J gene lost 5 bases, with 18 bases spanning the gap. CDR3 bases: TGTGCCAGCAGTACCGGAGGGGCCACGGGATATGGCTACACCTTC. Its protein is CASSTGGATGYGYTF.

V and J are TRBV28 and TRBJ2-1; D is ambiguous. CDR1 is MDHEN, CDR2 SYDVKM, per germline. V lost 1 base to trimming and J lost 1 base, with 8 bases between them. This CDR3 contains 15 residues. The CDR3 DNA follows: TGTGCCAGCAGTTTATTTCGGAGTTCCTACAATGAGCAGTTCTTC. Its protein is CASSLFRSSYNEQFF.

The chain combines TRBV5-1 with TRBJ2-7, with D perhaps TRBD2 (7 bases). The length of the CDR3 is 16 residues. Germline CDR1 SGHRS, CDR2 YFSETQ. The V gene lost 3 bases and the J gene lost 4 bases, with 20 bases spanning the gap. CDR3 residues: CASSSLGGASAYEQYF. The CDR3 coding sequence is TGCGCCAGCAGCTCCCTGGGGGGGGCCTCCGCTTACGAGCAGTACTTC. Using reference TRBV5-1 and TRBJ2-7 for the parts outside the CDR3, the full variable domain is KAGVTQTPRYLIKTRGQQVTLSCSPISGHRSVSWYQQTPGQGLQFLFEYFSETQRNKGNFPGRFSGRQFSNSRSEMNVSTLELGDSALYLCASSSLGGASAYEQYFGPGTRLTVT.

The DNA of the CDR3 is TGCGCCAGCAGTGAGTCGAGTGGGGGGACCGGTTATGGCTACACCTTC. This translates into CASSESSGGTGYGYTF. V usage is TRBV10-2 and J usage is TRBJ1-2; D may be TRBD1 (5 bases). Germline values: CDR1 WSHSY, CDR2 SAAADI. This CDR3 has 16 amino acids. Trimming pared 0 bases from V and 5 bases from J, leaving 16 bases between.

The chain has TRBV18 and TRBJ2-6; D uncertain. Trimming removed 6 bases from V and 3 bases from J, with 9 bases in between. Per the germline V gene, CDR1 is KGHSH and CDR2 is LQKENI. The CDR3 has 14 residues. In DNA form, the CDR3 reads TGTGCCAGCTCTCAGGATATTGGGGCCAACGTCCTGACTTTC. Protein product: CASSQDIGANVLTF.

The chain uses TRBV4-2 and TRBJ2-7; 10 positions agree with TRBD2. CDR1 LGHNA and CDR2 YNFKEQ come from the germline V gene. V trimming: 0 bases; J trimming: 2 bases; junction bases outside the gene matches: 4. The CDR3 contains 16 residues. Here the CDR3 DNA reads TGTGCCAGCAGCCAAGATGGAGCGGGAGGGACCTACGAGCAGTACTTC. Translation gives CASSQDGAGGTYEQYF.

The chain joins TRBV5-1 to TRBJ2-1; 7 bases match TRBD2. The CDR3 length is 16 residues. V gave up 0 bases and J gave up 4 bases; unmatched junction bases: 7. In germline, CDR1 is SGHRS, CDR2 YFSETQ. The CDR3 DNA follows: TGCGCCAGCAGCTTGGCAAGGGCTAGCGGTTACAATGAGCAGTTCTTC. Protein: CASSLARASGYNEQFF.

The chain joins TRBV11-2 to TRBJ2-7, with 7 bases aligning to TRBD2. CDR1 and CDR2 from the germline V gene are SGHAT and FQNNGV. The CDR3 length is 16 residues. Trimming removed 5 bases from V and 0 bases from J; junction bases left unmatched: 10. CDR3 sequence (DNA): TGTGCCAGCAGCCCCCATAGCGGGCGGAGCTCCTACGAGCAGTACTTC. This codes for CASSPHSGRSSYEQYF.

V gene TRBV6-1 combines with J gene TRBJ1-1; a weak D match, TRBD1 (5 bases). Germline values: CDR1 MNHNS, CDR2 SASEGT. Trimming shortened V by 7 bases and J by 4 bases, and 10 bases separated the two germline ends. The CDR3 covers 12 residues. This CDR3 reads CASTRGGTEAFF. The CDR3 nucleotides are TGTGCCAGCACGCGGGGGGGCACTGAAGCTTTCTTT.

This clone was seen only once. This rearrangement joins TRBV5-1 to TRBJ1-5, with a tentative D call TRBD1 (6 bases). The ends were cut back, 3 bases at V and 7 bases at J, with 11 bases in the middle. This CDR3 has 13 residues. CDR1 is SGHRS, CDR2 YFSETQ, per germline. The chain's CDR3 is CASSSGQGQPQHF. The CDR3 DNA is TGCGCCAGCAGCTCCGGGCAGGGGCAGCCCCAGCATTTT.

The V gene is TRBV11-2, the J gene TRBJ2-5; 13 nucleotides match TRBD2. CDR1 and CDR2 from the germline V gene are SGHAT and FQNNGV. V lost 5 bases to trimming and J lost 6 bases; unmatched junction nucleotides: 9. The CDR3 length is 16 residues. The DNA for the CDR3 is TGTGCCAGCAGCGCTCCGGGACTAGCGGGATTGAAGACCCAGTACTTC. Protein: CASSAPGLAGLKTQYF.

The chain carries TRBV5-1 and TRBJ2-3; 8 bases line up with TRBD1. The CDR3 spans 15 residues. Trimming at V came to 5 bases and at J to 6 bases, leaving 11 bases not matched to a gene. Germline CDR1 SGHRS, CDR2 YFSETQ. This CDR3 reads CASSFTGQGADTQYF. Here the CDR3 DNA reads TGCGCCAGCAGTTTTACCGGACAGGGAGCGGATACGCAGTATTTT.

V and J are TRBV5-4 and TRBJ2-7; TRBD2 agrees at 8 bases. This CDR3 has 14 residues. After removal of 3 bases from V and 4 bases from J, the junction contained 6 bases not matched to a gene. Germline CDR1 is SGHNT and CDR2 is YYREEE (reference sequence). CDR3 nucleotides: TGTGCCAGCAGCTCAAGCGGGAGTCAGTACGAGCAGTACTTC. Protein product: CASSSSGSQYEQYF.

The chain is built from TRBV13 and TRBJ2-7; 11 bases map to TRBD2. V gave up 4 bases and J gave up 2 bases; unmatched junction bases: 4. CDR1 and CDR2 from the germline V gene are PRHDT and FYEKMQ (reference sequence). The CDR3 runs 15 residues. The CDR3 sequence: CASSSGLAVPYEQYF. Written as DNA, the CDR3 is TGTGCCAGCAGCTCGGGACTAGCGGTTCCCTACGAGCAGTACTTC.

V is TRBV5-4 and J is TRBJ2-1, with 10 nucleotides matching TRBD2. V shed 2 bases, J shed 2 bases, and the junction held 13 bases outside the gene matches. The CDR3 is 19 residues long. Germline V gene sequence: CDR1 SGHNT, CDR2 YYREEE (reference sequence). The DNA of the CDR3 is TGTGCCAGCAGCTTTTTAGCCGCGGCTAGCGGGAGCCCCTACAATGAGCAGTTCTTC. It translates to CASSFLAAASGSPYNEQFF.

CDR3: CASSLHLAASYEQYF. CDR3 sequence (DNA): TGTGCCAGCAGCTTGCATCTAGCGGCCTCCTACGAGCAGTACTTC. The chain uses TRBV5-5 and TRBJ2-7; 7 positions agree with TRBD2. The CDR3 covers 15 residues. V trimming: 1 base; J trimming: 0 bases; junction bases outside the gene matches: 4. Per germline, CDR1 SGHKS and CDR2 YYEKEE (reference sequence).

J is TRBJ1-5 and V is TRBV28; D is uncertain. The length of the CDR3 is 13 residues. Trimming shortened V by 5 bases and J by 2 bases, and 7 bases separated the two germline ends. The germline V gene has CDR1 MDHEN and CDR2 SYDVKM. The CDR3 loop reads CASSINGNQPQHF. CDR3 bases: TGTGCCAGCAGTATTAATGGCAATCAGCCCCAGCATTTT.